A single sample is the source of the 32 T cell receptor beta chains below, sequenced in a study of blood T cell repertoires in COVID-19. Generated by immunoSEQ multiplex PCR, the TCRdb table keeps only in-frame clones and is missing some. Here the sample spans about 270,000 clones, roughly 86% being singletons. The sequenced material came from peripheral blood. The receptors stem from a man aged 40-49 years with active or convalescent COVID-19.

The rearrangement uses TRBV27 and TRBJ2-2; no reliable D call. V was clipped by 3 bases and J by 4 bases, with 6 bases between them. Germline CDR1 MNHEY, CDR2 SMNVEV (reference sequence). The CDR3 is 13 amino acids. The CDR3 loop is CASSFGSTGELFF. The CDR3 DNA is TGTGCCAGCAGTTTTGGCAGCACCGGGGAGCTGTTTTTT.

The V and J genes are TRBV3-1 (or the pseudogene TRBV3-2) and TRBJ1-1; 8 bases map to TRBD1. The CDR3 runs to 15 residues. The V gene's germline CDR1 is LGHDT and CDR2 YNNKEL (reference sequence). J lost 1 base, V lost 4 bases, and 5 bases had no gene match. The CDR3 DNA reads as TGTGCCAGCAGCCCCCGGACAGGGAGGAACACTGAAGCTTTCTTT. This codes for CASSPRTGRNTEAFF.

This clone was counted a single time. The V and J genes are TRBV6-5 and TRBJ2-7; D is possibly TRBD2 (6 bases). Germline V gene sequence: CDR1 MNHEY, CDR2 SVGAGI. The CDR3 extends over 13 amino acids. The ends were cut back, 6 bases at V and 4 bases at J, with 13 bases in the middle. In DNA, the CDR3 is TGTGCCAGCAGCAGGCAAGGGAGGTACGAGCAGTACTTC. Encoded protein: CASSRQGRYEQYF.

The rearrangement uses TRBV3-1 (or the pseudogene TRBV3-2) and TRBJ2-2, with a weak D call TRBD2 (5 bases). This CDR3 is 15 amino acids long. V gave up 0 bases and J gave up 6 bases, with 11 bases separating them. The V gene's germline CDR1 is LGHDT and CDR2 YNNKEL (reference sequence). Here the CDR3 DNA reads TGTGCCAGCAGCCAAGATTATGCCGGGGCCGGGGAGCTGTTTTTT. This gives the protein CASSQDYAGAGELFF.

The J gene is TRBJ1-6, the V gene TRBV3-1 (or the pseudogene TRBV3-2); no definite D call. Germline loops: CDR1 LGHDT, CDR2 YNNKEL (reference sequence). The CDR3 covers 13 residues. Trimming removed 1 base at V and 8 bases at J, with 6 bases between. Here the CDR3 DNA reads TGTGCCAGCAGCCAAGCGCGCGATTCACCCCTCCACTTT. Protein sequence: CASSQARDSPLHF.

The gene calls are TRBV6-1 and TRBJ2-4; D might be TRBD1 (5 bases). V lost 2 bases, J lost 9 bases, and 20 bases lay in between. The CDR3 extends over 16 amino acids. Germline lookup yields CDR1 MNHNS and CDR2 SASEGT. Here the CDR3 DNA reads TGTGCCAGCAGTGAAAGCCCCGGCCTACAGGTCGTCATTCAGTACTTC. Translating it yields CASSESPGLQVVIQYF.

The table lists this clone with a few counts. The genes are TRBV6-5 and TRBJ1-3, with D hard to call. Germline V gene data show CDR1 as MNHEY and CDR2 as SVGAGI. The CDR3 is 12 residues long. V dropped 8 bases and J dropped 5 bases, with 10 bases sitting between them. Written as DNA, the CDR3 is TGTGCCAGCCTCACGGGAAGAAACACCATATATTTT. Its protein product is CASLTGRNTIYF.

This clone was found once. V and J are TRBV5-4 and TRBJ2-3, with 15 bases fitting TRBD2. The CDR3 loop spans 18 amino acids. Germline V gives CDR1 SGHNT, CDR2 YYREEE (reference sequence). With 4 bases clipped from V and 2 bases from J, the junction kept 8 bases outside the gene matches. The CDR3 nucleotides read TGTGCCAGCAGCCCTGGACTAGCGGGGGGGCGGAACACAGATACGCAGTATTTT. This gives the protein CASSPGLAGGRNTDTQYF.

CDR3 in amino acids: CASSPDRTTSYEQYF. In DNA, the CDR3 is TGCGCCAGCAGCCCGGACAGGACGACGTCCTACGAGCAGTACTTC. The chain links TRBV5-1 to TRBJ2-7; 7 positions agree with TRBD1. After removal of 4 bases from V and 1 base from J, the junction contained 8 bases not matched to a gene. The CDR3 contains 15 residues. Germline CDR1 is SGHRS and CDR2 is YFSETQ.

The chain couples TRBV6-1 to TRBJ1-1, with 9 bases identical to TRBD1. The V segment lost 3 bases and the J segment 8 bases; nucleotides outside the gene matches: 13. Germline CDR1 and CDR2: MNHNS and SASEGT. This CDR3 spans 16 amino acids. The CDR3 loop reads CASSDSPGTGRQEAFF. The CDR3 DNA is TGTGCCAGCAGTGATAGTCCTGGGACAGGGAGGCAAGAAGCTTTCTTT.

The J gene is TRBJ1-1, the V gene TRBV14; the D is unclear. The germline V gene has CDR1 SGHDN and CDR2 FVKESK. V was shortened by 1 base and J by 8 bases, with 8 bases between the two germline ends. The CDR3 contains 12 residues. The CDR3 loop reads CASSQGRREAFF. CDR3 DNA: TGTGCCAGCAGCCAAGGACGGCGGGAAGCTTTCTTT.

V usage is TRBV19 and J usage is TRBJ1-5; D is unresolved. This CDR3 comprises 13 residues. V was pared by 9 bases and J by 5 bases, with 14 bases between. Germline lookup yields CDR1 LNHDA and CDR2 SQIVND (reference sequence). The CDR3, as DNA: TGTGCCAGCAGCGTCGGCCCCCATCAGCCCCAGCATTTT. Protein sequence: CASSVGPHQPQHF.

This clone was seen once. This chain uses TRBV7-9 with TRBJ2-1; D unclear. The CDR3 runs 12 residues. CDR1 and CDR2 from the germline V gene are SEHNR and FQNEAQ (reference sequence). The V end was cut by 0 bases, the J end by 7 bases, with 4 bases between. The CDR3 nucleotides are TGTGCCAGCAGCTTAGCCGTTAATGAGCAGTTCTTC. It yields the protein CASSLAVNEQFF.

This clone was recorded only once. The chain is built from TRBV6-5 and TRBJ1-5; D unresolved. V lost 4 bases and J lost 2, with 6 bases in between. The germline CDR1 and CDR2 sequences are MNHEY and SVGAGI. The CDR3 runs 13 residues. CDR3 coding DNA: TGTGCCAGCAGTTGGGCAGGCAATCAGCCCCAGCATTTT. It codes for CASSWAGNQPQHF.

The chain is built from TRBV7-3 and TRBJ2-5; tentatively, D is TRBD2 (6 bases). The CDR3 extends over 15 amino acids. Trimming stripped 5 bases from V and 4 bases from J, with 17 bases between. Germline V gene lookup returns CDR1 SGHTA and CDR2 FQGTGA. In nucleotides, the CDR3 is TGTGCCAGCAGCCGTGGCGGGGACCCCGGAGAGACCCAGTACTTC. Amino acid sequence: CASSRGGDPGETQYF.

The chain couples TRBV18 to TRBJ2-5; no definite D call. The CDR3 contains 15 residues. Trimming removed 4 bases from V and 2 bases from J, with 14 bases in between. The germline gives CDR1 KGHSH, CDR2 LQKENI. CDR3 residues: CASSRAPSQQETQYF. CDR3 in DNA: TGTGCCAGCTCACGGGCCCCCAGTCAACAAGAGACCCAGTACTTC. Full variable domain (remainder filled in from reference TRBV18 and TRBJ2-5): NAGVMQNPRHLVRRRGQEARLRCSPMKGHSHVYWYRQLPEEGLKFMVYLQKENIIDESGMPKERFSAEFPKEGPSILRIQQVVRGDSAAYFCASSRAPSQQETQYFGPGTRLLVL.

The chain uses TRBV7-2 and TRBJ1-6; D ambiguous. Germline CDR1 reads SGHTA; CDR2 reads FQGNSA. V lost 3 bases and J 8 bases, leaving 11 bases between the germline ends. The CDR3 runs 14 residues. The CDR3, as DNA: TGTGCCAGCAGCTTTACCGGAGGGCATTCACCCCTCCACTTT. Amino acids: CASSFTGGHSPLHF.

The chain joins TRBV4-2 to TRBJ2-1, with TRBD2 identical over 9 bases. V dropped 1 base and J dropped 4; count of bases not matched to a gene: 5. CDR3 length equals 16 residues. CDR1 LGHNA and CDR2 YNFKEQ come from the germline V gene. CDR3 region: CASSQARAGGYNEQFF. For the CDR3, the DNA is TGTGCCAGCAGCCAAGCTCGAGCGGGGGGATACAATGAGCAGTTCTTC.

As concerns this clone: Other DNA sequences in this sample translate to the same CDR3. The V and J genes are TRBV5-1 and TRBJ2-2; no definite D call. Trimming took 0 bases from V and 1 from J, leaving 4 bases between them. The germline gives CDR1 SGHRS, CDR2 YFSETQ. This CDR3 comprises 14 residues. The CDR3 loop is CASSLVQNTGELFF. The CDR3 DNA reads TGCGCCAGCAGCTTGGTTCAGAACACCGGGGAGCTGTTTTTT.

The chain employs TRBV27 and TRBJ2-7, with 9 bases matching TRBD1. From germline, CDR1 is MNHEY and CDR2 SMNVEV (reference sequence). The CDR3 has 14 amino acids. J lost 4 bases, V lost 5 bases, and 6 bases had no gene match. The chain's CDR3 is CASSIGTGKYEQYF. CDR3 bases: TGTGCCAGCAGTATCGGGACAGGGAAATACGAGCAGTACTTC.

This chain uses TRBV5-1 with TRBJ2-5, with TRBD2 matching over 13 bases. J lost 0 bases, V lost 4 bases, and 6 bases had no gene match. This CDR3 spans 17 amino acids. Germline CDR1 SGHRS, CDR2 YFSETQ. The DNA for the CDR3 is TGCGCCAGCAGCCCAGAGGGACTAGCGGGGTACCAAGAGACCCAGTACTTC. As protein: CASSPEGLAGYQETQYF.

The chain recombines TRBV18 with TRBJ1-6; no clear D gene. Germline CDR1 reads KGHSH; CDR2 reads LQKENI. Trimming shortened V by 3 bases and J by 7 bases, and 13 bases separated the two germline ends. The CDR3 has 15 residues. CDR3: CASSPTQVPNSPLHF. In nucleotides, the CDR3 is TGTGCCAGCTCACCGACCCAGGTACCAAATTCACCCCTCCACTTT. Combining the CDR3 with reference TRBV18 and TRBJ1-6 gives the whole variable domain NAGVMQNPRHLVRRRGQEARLRCSPMKGHSHVYWYRQLPEEGLKFMVYLQKENIIDESGMPKERFSAEFPKEGPSILRIQQVVRGDSAAYFCASSPTQVPNSPLHFGNGTRLTVT.

V gene TRBV5-1 combines with J gene TRBJ2-5; 10 bases fit TRBD2. V was clipped by 3 bases and J by 1 base; unmatched bases: 15. This CDR3 has 19 residues. Germline CDR1 reads SGHRS; CDR2 reads YFSETQ. As DNA, the CDR3 is TGCGCCAGCAGCTCTCCCCTCCTTGGACTAGCGGATTCCCAAGAGACCCAGTACTTC. This translates into CASSSPLLGLADSQETQYF.

The gene calls are TRBV19 and TRBJ2-1; possible D gene TRBD2, 7 bases. The V end lost 8 bases, the J end lost 3 bases, and 26 bases lay between the germline ends. The CDR3 loop spans 18 amino acids. Germline CDR1 and CDR2: LNHDA and SQIVND (reference sequence). The DNA of the CDR3 is TGTGCCAGTTCCCCGGGCGGGGCGGGGGCCTCCTACTACAATGAGCAGTTCTTC. Protein sequence: CASSPGGAGASYYNEQFF.

The CDR3 DNA is TGCAGCGTTGACACGACAGGGGTGGGCAATGGCTACACCTTC. Its protein product is CSVDTTGVGNGYTF. This rearrangement joins TRBV29-1 to TRBJ1-2; the match to TRBD1 covers 8 bases. The junction had 9 bases not matched to a gene; V was cut back by 3 bases and J by 6 bases. Per the germline V gene, CDR1 is SQVTM and CDR2 is ANQGSEA. This CDR3 is built from 14 residues.

CDR3 amino acids: CASRERSPGNTIYF. DNA for the CDR3: TGTGCCAGCAGAGAAAGGAGTCCTGGAAACACCATATATTTT. V is TRBV28 and J is TRBJ1-3; D gene uncertain. Germline V gene data show CDR1 as MDHEN and CDR2 as SYDVKM. The germline V and J ends were trimmed by 6 bases and 2 bases, with 11 bases remaining between them. This CDR3 region has 14 residues.

The chain uses TRBV29-1 and TRBJ1-4; 8 positions agree with TRBD1. The V gene end was trimmed by 6 bases and the J gene end by 7 bases; junction bases not matched to a gene: 7. Germline assignment: CDR1 SQVTM and CDR2 ANQGSEA. The CDR3 contains 13 residues. In DNA, the CDR3 is TGCAGCGTCTCCAGGGGGCAGGTTGAAAAACTGTTTTTT. As protein: CSVSRGQVEKLFF.

V and J are TRBV7-3 and TRBJ2-1; 8 nucleotides agree with TRBD2. Losses at the gene ends were 1 base for V and 7 bases for J; bases not matched to a gene: 6. CDR1 is SGHTA, CDR2 FQGTGA, per germline. The CDR3 sequence is 15 residues long. The CDR3 nucleotides are TGTGCCAGCAGCTTAAGCAGCGGGAGTTTAAATGAGCAGTTCTTC. It is translated as CASSLSSGSLNEQFF. Using reference TRBV7-3 and TRBJ2-1 for the parts outside the CDR3, the full variable domain is GAGVSQTPSNKVTEKGKYVELRCDPISGHTALYWYRQSLGQGPEFLIYFQGTGAADDSGLPNDRFFAVRPEGSVSTLKIQRTERGDSAVYLCASSLSSGSLNEQFFGPGTRLTVL.

The rearrangement uses TRBV13 and TRBJ1-1; D unresolved. Between the trimmed V and J ends, which lost 5 bases and 3 bases, there was a span of 16 bases. CDR1 and CDR2 (germline): PRHDT, FYEKMQ (reference sequence). The CDR3 is made up of 15 amino acids. CDR3 residues: CASSPRRGWDTEAFF. In DNA form, the CDR3 reads TGTGCCAGCAGCCCCCGCCGAGGGTGGGACACTGAAGCTTTCTTT.

CDR3 protein: CASSEGARRDEQYF. Written as DNA, the CDR3 is TGTGCCAGCAGTGAAGGGGCCCGACGCGACGAGCAGTACTTC. The chain is built from TRBV25-1 and TRBJ2-7; possibly TRBD1 for D (5 bases). The V and J ends lost 2 bases and 5 bases respectively, with 13 bases between them. This CDR3 comprises 14 residues. Germline CDR1 is MGHDK and CDR2 is SYGVNS.

The J gene is TRBJ1-1, the V gene TRBV18, with TRBD1 as a possible D gene (5 bases). Germline values: CDR1 KGHSH, CDR2 LQKENI. The CDR3 is made up of 14 amino acids. The V end lost 4 bases, the J end lost 1 base, and 10 bases lay between the germline ends. CDR3 sequence (DNA): TGTGCCAGCTCACAAACGACAGAGAACACTGAAGCTTTCTTT. Translating gives CASSQTTENTEAFF.

This clone was recorded once. The chain combines TRBV27 with TRBJ2-7; TRBD2 matches at 8 bases. This CDR3 contains 15 residues. The germline gives CDR1 MNHEY, CDR2 SMNVEV (reference sequence). Unmatched junction bases numbered 7, after V lost 6 bases and J lost 0 bases. The CDR3 DNA reads TGTGCCAGCAGGGAGGGGCTAGCGGGCTCCTACGAGCAGTACTTC. Translation gives CASREGLAGSYEQYF.